A single T cell receptor beta chain is shown here with its context. This sample was taken from a study of blood T cell repertoires in COVID-19. How the authors handled the data: Amplification from reference gene primers served as the basis for estimated nucleated cell counts. Some clones are missing from TCRdb's copy, which holds only in-frame ones; the method was immunoSEQ multiplex PCR. That table gives V, J and clone size, and the DNA gave D and trimming. The sample carries 150,000 to 200,000 clones, about 85% recorded once. Specimen: peripheral blood. The source is a woman between 50 and 59 years old with COVID-19, enrolled during active disease.

The CDR3 spells CASSSVFYEQYF. In DNA form, the CDR3 reads TGTGCCAGCAGTTCAGTTTTCTACGAGCAGTACTTC. The chain is built from TRBV6-5 and TRBJ2-7; D gene unclear. The CDR3 extends over 12 amino acids. Germline assignment: CDR1 MNHEY and CDR2 SVGAGI. Trimming took 4 bases from V and 3 from J, leaving 7 bases between them.